Presented here are 10 T cell receptor beta chains from one specimen sequenced in a study of chemoradiotherapy in HPV16-positive cancers. The protocol was immunoSEQ multiplex PCR, while the TCRdb copy is restricted to in-frame clones and leaves out a portion. The table shows approximately 12,000 clones, with about 60% occurring only once. The specimen was obtained from a patient who underwent chemoradiotherapy. The receptors come from a human donor with HPV-associated anogenital cancer.

V is TRBV7-6 and J is TRBJ1-6; no reliable D call. This CDR3 spans 16 amino acids. The V end was cut by 5 bases, the J end by 9 bases, with 20 bases between. Germline loops: CDR1 SGHVS, CDR2 FNYEAQ. CDR3 coding DNA: TGTGCCAGCAGCCCGAACGAGAGGTATTCCCCTTCACCCCTCCACTTT. Translation: CASSPNERYSPSPLHF.

The J gene is TRBJ1-4, the V gene TRBV11-3; D not resolved. This CDR3 has 17 residues. Trimming removed 1 base from V and 0 bases from J, with 12 bases in between. The V gene's germline CDR1 is SGHNT and CDR2 YENEEA. The CDR3 DNA reads as TGTGCCAGCAGCTTAGGTGTCAGCTCTCCAACTAATGAAAAACTGTTTTTT. Translation gives CASSLGVSSPTNEKLFF. Complete variable domain (other parts from reference TRBV11-3 and TRBJ1-4): EAGVVQSPRYKIIEKKQPVAFWCNPISGHNTLYWYLQNLGQGPELLIRYENEEAVDDSQLPKDRFSAERLKGVDSTLKIQPAELGDSAVYLCASSLGVSSPTNEKLFFGSGTQLSVL.

The rearrangement joins TRBV7-2 to TRBJ1-1; D is undetermined. The CDR3 has 13 amino acids. Germline values: CDR1 SGHTA, CDR2 FQGNSA. The V end was cut by 1 base, the J end by 6 bases, with 9 bases between. CDR3 amino acids: CASSLVRQPEAFF. CDR3 bases: TGTGCCAGCAGCTTAGTACGGCAGCCTGAAGCTTTCTTT.

This clone occurred a few times. The chain has TRBV15 and TRBJ2-1; TRBD2 aligns across 7 bases. Germline lookup yields CDR1 LNHNV and CDR2 YYDKDF (reference sequence). This CDR3 is built from 13 residues. Unmatched junction bases numbered 6, after V lost 1 base and J lost 12 bases. CDR3 in amino acids: CATSRGSASGQFF. In nucleotides, the CDR3 is TGTGCCACCAGCAGAGGATCGGCTAGCGGGCAGTTCTTC. The entire variable domain, with the rest obtained from reference TRBV15 and TRBJ2-1, is as follows: DAMVIQNPRYQVTQFGKPVTLSCSQTLNHNVMYWYQQKSSQAPKLLFHYYDKDFNNEADTPDNFQSRRPNTSFCFLDIRSPGLGDTAMYLCATSRGSASGQFFGPGTRLTVL.

The genes are TRBV5-1 and TRBJ1-5; possibly TRBD1 for D (6 bases). Trimming removed 2 bases at V and 7 bases at J, with 16 bases between. CDR1 is SGHRS and CDR2 is YFSETQ in the germline V gene. The CDR3 sequence is 15 residues long. The CDR3 DNA reads as TGCGCCAGCAGCTTTGCAGGGGCCTCGGGGCAGCCCCAGCATTTT. Translation: CASSFAGASGQPQHF. Using reference TRBV5-1 and TRBJ1-5 for the parts outside the CDR3, the full variable domain is KAGVTQTPRYLIKTRGQQVTLSCSPISGHRSVSWYQQTPGQGLQFLFEYFSETQRNKGNFPGRFSGRQFSNSRSEMNVSTLELGDSALYLCASSFAGASGQPQHFGDGTRLSIL.

This chain joins TRBV19 and TRBJ1-1; D perhaps matches TRBD1 (5 bases). This CDR3 region has 13 residues. CDR1 and CDR2 (germline): LNHDA, SQIVND (reference sequence). V lost 5 bases, J lost 0 bases, and 7 bases lay in between. CDR3 sequence: CASSPGVNTEAFF. In DNA, the CDR3 is TGTGCCAGTAGTCCGGGGGTGAACACTGAAGCTTTCTTT.

This clone is a singleton in its sample. The chain couples TRBV7-3 to TRBJ1-1; 9 nucleotides align to TRBD1. Germline V gene data show CDR1 as SGHTA and CDR2 as FQGTGA. Trimming at V came to 5 bases and at J to 10 bases, leaving 8 bases not matched to a gene. There are 13 residues in the CDR3. The DNA of the CDR3 is TGTGCCAGCAGCCCTGGGACAGGGTTAAGAGCTTTCTTT. Its translation: CASSPGTGLRAFF.

The chain uses TRBV6-1 and TRBJ2-7; D possibly uses TRBD1 or TRBD2 (6 bases each). Germline V CDR1 and CDR2: MNHNS, SASEGT. The CDR3 consists of 12 residues. V was clipped by 6 bases and J by 5 bases, with 11 bases between them. The CDR3 DNA reads TGTGCCAGCAGAAAGGGGGGCCACGAGCAGTACTTC. It encodes CASRKGGHEQYF.

This clone was counted a few times. The junction differs from germline at one of its ends, possibly a read error. The chain is built from TRBV7-9 and TRBJ1-2, with D maybe TRBD1 (5 bases). This CDR3 has 15 amino acids. CDR1 and CDR2 from the germline V gene are SEHNR and FQNEAQ (reference sequence). CDR3 residues: CASSLDPGSAYGYTF. For the CDR3, the DNA is TGTGCCAGCAGTTTAGACCCAGGGTCTGCCTATGGCTACACCTTC.

V is TRBV23-1 and J is TRBJ1-3, with 10 bases matching TRBD1. TRBV23-1 is known as an ORF, though its function is uncertain. J was trimmed by 0 bases and V by 3 bases; bases with no gene match: 11. The CDR3 spans 19 residues. CDR3 residues: CASSQSMGQGPSSGNTIYF. As DNA, the CDR3 is TGCGCCAGCAGTCAGTCGATGGGACAGGGGCCGAGCTCTGGAAACACCATATATTTT.